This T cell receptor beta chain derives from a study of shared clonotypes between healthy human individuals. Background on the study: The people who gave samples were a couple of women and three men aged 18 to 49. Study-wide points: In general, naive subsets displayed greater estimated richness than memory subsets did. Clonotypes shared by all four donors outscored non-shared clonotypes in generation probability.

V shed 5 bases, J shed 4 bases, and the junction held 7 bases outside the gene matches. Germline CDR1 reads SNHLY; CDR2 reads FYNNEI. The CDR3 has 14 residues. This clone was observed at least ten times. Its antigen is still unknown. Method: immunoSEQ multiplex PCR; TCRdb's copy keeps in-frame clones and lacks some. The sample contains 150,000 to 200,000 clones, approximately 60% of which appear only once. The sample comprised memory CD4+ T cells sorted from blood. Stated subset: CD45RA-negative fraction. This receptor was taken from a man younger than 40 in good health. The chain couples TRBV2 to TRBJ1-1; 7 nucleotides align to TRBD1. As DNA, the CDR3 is TGTGCCAGCAGTAAACAGGGGACGGGCACTGAAGCTTTCTTT. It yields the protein CASSKQGTGTEAFF. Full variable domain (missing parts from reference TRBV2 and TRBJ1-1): EPEVTQTPSHQVTQMGQEVILRCVPISNHLYFYWYRQILGQKVEFLVSFYNNEISEKSEIFDDQFSVERPDGSNFTLKIRSTKLEDSAMYFCASSKQGTGTEAFFGQGTRLTVV.